The rows below give T cell receptor beta chains drawn from one sample of a study of T cell responses to AZD1222 COVID-19 vaccine. Repertoires were generated with immunoSEQ multiplex PCR, while TCRdb's copy carries only in-frame clones and drops some. The repertoire has approximately 84,000 clones, around 85% of them found once; the top ten carry 8.5% to 12%. The sequences come from peripheral blood, collected 28 days after the second AZD1222 dose. Receptor source: an adult who received the AZD1222 COVID-19 vaccine. Each CDR3 is given with its conserved first and last residue. The D gene is left open where the match is weak. Clone size is given for some rows only: seen once, a few or many times, or a class if the clone is expanded.

>16|TRBV5-1|-|TRBJ2-1|once
TGCGCCAGCAGCCCGGAAATAGCTACAGATTCCAGTGAGCAGTTCTTC
CASSPEIATDSSEQFF
>17|TRBV11-2|-|TRBJ2-7|-
TGTGCCAGCAGCTTAGATGTCGGGGGCCTGGCCGAGGACGAGCAGTACTTC
CASSLDVGGLAEDEQYF
>15|TRBV7-2|TRBD1|TRBJ1-2|-
TGTGCCAGCAGCCCCCGGACAGGGTTAAACTATGGCTACACCTTC
CASSPRTGLNYGYTF
>17|TRBV7-6|-|TRBJ1-2|-
TGTGCCAGCAGCTTGCTCAATCTGGCAGGCGGGAACTATGGCTACACCTTC
CASSLLNLAGGNYGYTF
>17|TRBV9|TRBD2|TRBJ2-2|-
TGTGCCAGCAGCGTAGGAAGAGCGGGGGGCTTCACCGGGGAGCTGTTTTTT
CASSVGRAGGFTGELFF
>15|TRBV5-8|-|TRBJ1-5|-
TGTGCCAGCAGCTGGGATGGGGTATGGGATCAGCCCCAGCATTTT
CASSWDGVWDQPQHF
>16|TRBV5-1|-|TRBJ2-3|few
TGCGCCAGCAGCTTGGTTTTGGGGGGGCCCCCAGATACGCAGTATTTT
CASSLVLGGPPDTQYF
>14|TRBV2|TRBD2|TRBJ2-3|-
TGTGCCAGCAGTGTGAGCGGGGGTGCAGATACGCAGTATTTT
CASSVSGGADTQYF
>14|TRBV11-2|TRBD1|TRBJ1-1|few
TGTGCCAGCAGCTTTCAGGGGGCGGTTACTGAAGCTTTCTTT
CASSFQGAVTEAFF
>14|TRBV18|-|TRBJ2-5|-
TGTGCCAGCTCACCCAGGACAGACCAAGAGACCCAGTACTTC
CASSPRTDQETQYF
>14|TRBV28|-|TRBJ1-5|-
TGTGCCAGCAGTTTAGGGACCTGGGATCAGCCCCAGCATTTT
CASSLGTWDQPQHF
>14|TRBV11-2|-|TRBJ1-3|-
TGTGCCAGCAGCTTAGAACGCACTGGAAACACCATATATTTT
CASSLERTGNTIYF
>14|TRBV2|TRBD2|TRBJ2-3|-
TGTGCCAGCAGTGGAGGACTAGGGGTAGATACGCAGTATTTT
CASSGGLGVDTQYF
>18|TRBV30|-|TRBJ2-2|-
TGTGCCTGGAGTGTTATAACTTCGTGGGGAGAGGGGACCGGGGAGCTGTTTTTT
CAWSVITSWGEGTGELFF
>16|TRBV5-1|TRBD1|TRBJ1-1|-
TGCGCCAGCAGCTTGGCCGGGACAGGGGGCCACACTGAAGCTTTCTTT
CASSLAGTGGHTEAFF
>14|TRBV5-1|TRBD1|TRBJ2-3|-
TGCGCCAGCAGCTTGGGGCTAGCAGGGGGTACGCAGTATTTT
CASSLGLAGGTQYF
>13|TRBV5-6|-|TRBJ2-3|-
TGTGCCAGCAGGGGGCGTGGGACAGATACGCAGTATTTT
CASRGRGTDTQYF
>13|TRBV18|-|TRBJ2-7|-
TGTGCCAGCTCACCCTCTCGGAGCTACGAGCAGTACTTC
CASSPSRSYEQYF
>15|TRBV5-5|-|TRBJ2-2|-
TGTGCCAGCAGTTTAAGACAGGCGAACACCGGGGAGCTGTTTTTT
CASSLRQANTGELFF
>16|TRBV6-5|-|TRBJ1-1|-
TGTGCCAGCAGTTACTCCCGGGACACCCTGAACACTGAAGCTTTCTTT
CASSYSRDTLNTEAFF
>16|TRBV19|-|TRBJ1-6|-
TGTGCCAGTCGAGCGACTACAGGCTCCTATAATTCACCCCTCCACTTT
CASRATTGSYNSPLHF
>15|TRBV28|-|TRBJ2-5|-
TGTGCCAGCAGTTCCGGACGGCCGAGGGGGGAGACCCAGTACTTC
CASSSGRPRGETQYF
>15|TRBV6-5|-|TRBJ2-7|-
TGTGCCAGCATCGAAGGGCTGACAGTCTCCTACGAGCAGTACTTC
CASIEGLTVSYEQYF
>12|TRBV28|-|TRBJ1-2|-
TGTGCCAGCAGCGGACATGGTTATGGCTACACCTTC
CASSGHGYGYTF
>16|TRBV15|-|TRBJ1-5|-
TGTGCCACCAGCAGAGGCGGGAGCTATAGCAATCAGCCCCAGCATTTT
CATSRGGSYSNQPQHF
>13|TRBV28|-|TRBJ2-1|-
TGTGCCAGCAGTTTAAGGTGGTACAATGAGCAGTTCTTC
CASSLRWYNEQFF
>12|TRBV9|-|TRBJ2-5|-
TGTGCCAGCAGCGTGATCCAAGAGACCCAGTACTTC
CASSVIQETQYF
>14|TRBV5-1|TRBD1|TRBJ1-1|-
TGCGCCAGCAGCTTGGGACAGGGGGCACCTGAAGCTTTCTTT
CASSLGQGAPEAFF
>16|TRBV4-1|TRBD1|TRBJ2-4|-
TGCGCCAGCAGCCATCTCTTCGCACAGGGGGGAAACATTCAGTACTTC
CASSHLFAQGGNIQYF
>15|TRBV6-1|-|TRBJ1-2|-
TGTGCCAGCAGTGAAGTTCTGGGCCGAGACTATGGCTACACCTTC
CASSEVLGRDYGYTF
>15|TRBV13|-|TRBJ1-5|-
TGTGCCAGCAGCTTAGGACAGGGAATCAATCAGCCCCAGCATTTT
CASSLGQGINQPQHF
>17|TRBV9|-|TRBJ1-3|-
TGTGCCAGCAGCGTAGAGGTCCAGGGGACTACTGGAAACACCATATATTTT
CASSVEVQGTTGNTIYF
>16|TRBV7-9|TRBD2|TRBJ2-5|-
TGTGCCAGCAGTCAAGGGACTAGCGGGAGTCAAGAGACCCAGTACTTC
CASSQGTSGSQETQYF
>13|TRBV7-2|-|TRBJ1-4|-
TGTGCCAGCAAGAGAGCAACTAATGAAAAACTGTTTTTT
CASKRATNEKLFF
>14|TRBV7-2|-|TRBJ2-7|few
TGTGCCAGCAGCTCGGCGATGTCCCGCTACGAGCAGTACTTC
CASSSAMSRYEQYF
>14|TRBV30|TRBD1|TRBJ2-7|-
TGTGCCTGGAGTATGACAGGGAGCTCCTACGAGCAGTACTTC
CAWSMTGSSYEQYF
>16|TRBV6-2/TRBV6-3|-|TRBJ2-1|-
TGTGCCAGCAGTTATTTCATGGGGGGCCGTGTCAATGAGCAGTTCTTC
CASSYFMGGRVNEQFF
>16|TRBV7-9|-|TRBJ1-3|few
TGTGCCAGCTCCGTCAGCACAGGGACTCCCGGAAACACCATATATTTT
CASSVSTGTPGNTIYF
>14|TRBV2|-|TRBJ2-3|-
TGTGCCAGCAGTGAGGAACTTAGACCCGATACGCAGTATTTT
CASSEELRPDTQYF
>15|TRBV3-1/TRBV3-2|-|TRBJ1-1|once
TGTGCCAGCAGCCAAGATCTTCGGGTGAGCACTGAAGCTTTCTTT
CASSQDLRVSTEAFF
>15|TRBV7-2|-|TRBJ1-6|few
TGTGCCAGCAGCTTAGGACGTATATATAATTCACCCCTCCACTTT
CASSLGRIYNSPLHF
>15|TRBV5-3|TRBD1|TRBJ2-2|-
TGTGCCAGAAGCCGGACAGGGGGATCGACCGGGGAGCTGTTTTTT
CARSRTGGSTGELFF
>14|TRBV21-1|-|TRBJ1-4|-
TGTGCCAGCAGCAACGCAGGCAGGGCTGAAAAACTGTTTTTT
CASSNAGRAEKLFF
>13|TRBV25-1|TRBD1|TRBJ2-7|-
TGTGCCAGCAGGGACAGGGTTTCCTACGAGCAGTACTTC
CASRDRVSYEQYF
>15|TRBV27|-|TRBJ2-2|-
TGTGCCAGCAGTTTATTTTCACGATTGACCGGGGAGCTGTTTTTT
CASSLFSRLTGELFF
>15|TRBV7-2|TRBD1|TRBJ2-1|few
TGTGCCAGCAGCTTAGAGGGACAGGGGATTACTGAGCAGTTCTTC
CASSLEGQGITEQFF
>15|TRBV6-4|-|TRBJ2-3|-
TGTGCCAGCAGTGAAGAGGGAGGTAGCACAGATACGCAGTATTTT
CASSEEGGSTDTQYF
>14|TRBV27|-|TRBJ1-6|-
TGTGCCAGCAGTTCGGGGGGGGTCAGGTCACCCCTCCACTTT
CASSSGGVRSPLHF
>16|TRBV28|TRBD2|TRBJ2-7|-
TGTGCCAGCAGTTCCCGGAGCGGGAGGAGCTCCTACGAGCAGTACTTC
CASSSRSGRSSYEQYF
>16|TRBV2|TRBD1|TRBJ1-4|-
TGTGCCAGCAGTGAACAGGGGGTTGCGGCTAATGAAAAACTGTTTTTT
CASSEQGVAANEKLFF
>14|TRBV7-2|TRBD1|TRBJ2-1|-
TGTGCCAGCAGCACTAGACAGGGAATGAATGAGCAGTTCTTC
CASSTRQGMNEQFF
>14|TRBV7-8|-|TRBJ1-1|-
TGTGCCAGCAGCCCAATCAGGGTGAACACTGAAGCTTTCTTT
CASSPIRVNTEAFF